The rows below give T cell receptor beta chains drawn from one sample of a study of T cells in Graves' hyperthyroidism and ophthalmopathy. TCRdb re-derived calls from the multiplex PCR reads in MiXCR, one entry per CDR3 protein. Altogether 300,000 to 450,000 distinct CDR3 sequences are present, under 15% being singletons, with the ten largest covering less than 10%. What was sequenced was blood. These receptors came from a woman under 30 with Graves' hyperthyroidism. CDR3s include the opening cysteine and the closing phenylalanine or tryptophan. D genes are given only for firm matches. Clone sizes are given selectively: once, few, many, or a class where the clone is expanded.

clone_size	v_call	j_call	d_call	cdr3_aa	cdr3_nt
many	TRBV5-1	TRBJ2-3	NA	CASSLLHGDTQYF	TGCGCCAGCAGCTTGTTGCACGGAGATACGCAGTATTTT
NA	TRBV6-1	TRBJ2-4	TRBD1	CASSEVEGTGNIQYF	TGTGCCAGCAGTGAAGTGGAGGGGACAGGGAACATTCAGTACTTC
many	TRBV10-3	TRBJ1-4	NA	CAISAAGANEKLFF	TGTGCCATCAGTGCGGCAGGGGCTAATGAAAAACTGTTTTTT
many	TRBV7-8	TRBJ2-7	NA	CASSADRSSYEQYF	TGTGCCAGCAGCGCGGACAGAAGCTCCTACGAGCAGTACTTC
few	TRBV20-1	TRBJ2-7	NA	CSAPRLRESYEQYF	TGCAGTGCTCCCCGTCTTCGAGAATCCTACGAGCAGTACTTC
many	TRBV15	TRBJ2-1	NA	CATSLSKGINEQFF	TGTGCCACCAGCCTCTCGAAGGGGATAAATGAGCAGTTCTTC
many	TRBV2	TRBJ1-5	NA	CASSGGMGNQPQHF	TGTGCCAGCAGTGGGGGGATGGGCAATCAGCCCCAGCATTTT
NA	TRBV20-1	TRBJ1-2	TRBD1	CSADSGQGYGYTF	TGCAGTGCCGATTCGGGACAGGGGTATGGCTACACCTTC
many	TRBV2	TRBJ1-4	NA	CASKRSGGSDEKLFF	TGTGCCAGCAAACGAAGCGGGGGGTCTGATGAAAAACTGTTTTTT
many	TRBV28	TRBJ2-3	NA	CASSLFSTNPSTDTQYF	TGTGCCAGCAGTTTATTCTCGACAAACCCTAGCACAGATACGCAGTATTTT
NA	TRBV7-9	TRBJ1-4	NA	CASSQPNEKLFF	TGTGCCAGCAGCCAGCCGAATGAAAAACTGTTTTTT
many	TRBV20-1	TRBJ2-7	NA	CSARGLGGGEQYF	TGCAGTGCTAGGGGGCTGGGGGGTGGCGAGCAGTACTTC
NA	TRBV10-3	TRBJ1-6	TRBD1	CAISSQGNSPLHF	TGTGCCATCAGTTCACAGGGGAATTCACCCCTCCACTTT
many	TRBV18	TRBJ2-1	NA	CASSPGPDSHNEQFF	TGTGCCAGCTCACCGGGACCCGACTCCCACAATGAGCAGTTCTTC
NA	TRBV10-3	TRBJ1-3	NA	CAIRGGTGNTIYF	TGTGCCATTCGGGGGGGAACTGGAAACACCATATATTTT
NA	TRBV7-6	TRBJ2-5	NA	CASSLSWASETQYF	TGTGCCAGCAGCTTAAGCTGGGCCTCGGAGACCCAGTACTTC
NA	TRBV20-1	TRBJ2-3	NA	CSARRRGGNLTDTQYF	TGCAGTGCTAGGCGGCGAGGGGGGAACCTCACAGATACGCAGTATTTT
many	TRBV18	TRBJ1-2	NA	CASSPMTTGANYGYTF	TGTGCCAGCTCACCCATGACGACAGGAGCAAACTATGGCTACACCTTC
few	TRBV4-1	TRBJ2-7	TRBD1	CAGSQQQGFSYEQYF	TGCGCCGGCAGCCAACAACAGGGGTTCTCCTACGAGCAGTACTTC
many	TRBV6-1	TRBJ2-1	TRBD2	CASSSGTSGGEQFF	TGTGCCAGCAGCTCCGGGACTAGCGGGGGAGAGCAGTTCTTC
NA	TRBV19	TRBJ1-2	TRBD1	CASIPGQTTGYGYTF	TGTGCCAGTATCCCGGGACAGACGACGGGCTATGGCTACACCTTC
NA	TRBV24-1	TRBJ2-7	NA	CATSDHDSYEQYF	TGTGCCACCAGTGACCATGACTCCTACGAGCAGTACTTC
many	TRBV5-6	TRBJ2-4	TRBD1	CASSPGTENIQYF	TGTGCCAGCAGCCCCGGGACAGAAAACATTCAGTACTTC
many	TRBV27	TRBJ2-3	TRBD2	CASSLRRTSGDTQYF	TGTGCCAGCAGTTTGAGGAGGACTAGCGGGGATACGCAGTATTTT
few	TRBV6-1	TRBJ2-2	NA	CASSESGRGESGLFF	TGTGCCAGCAGTGAATCGGGCAGGGGTGAGTCGGGACTGTTTTTT
NA	TRBV20-1	TRBJ2-7	TRBD1	CSARDQNRGPYEQYF	TGCAGTGCTAGAGATCAGAACAGGGGTCCCTACGAGCAGTACTTC
NA	TRBV14	TRBJ2-2	NA	CASSQVGGPSGELFF	TGTGCCAGCAGCCAAGTGGGGGGGCCATCCGGGGAGCTGTTTTTT
many	TRBV2	TRBJ1-2	NA	CASSEGGTYGYTF	TGTGCCAGCAGTGAAGGCGGGACCTATGGCTACACCTTC
few	TRBV7-3	TRBJ2-3	TRBD2	CASSFGLAGFTDTQYF	TGTGCCAGCAGCTTCGGACTAGCGGGATTTACAGATACGCAGTATTTT
many	TRBV27	TRBJ2-7	TRBD2	CASSPIAGGFYEQYF	TGTGCCAGCAGTCCCATAGCGGGAGGGTTCTACGAGCAGTACTTC
many	TRBV6-2/TRBV6-3	TRBJ2-7	TRBD2	CASTGGLAGPYEQYF	TGTGCCAGCACCGGCGGACTAGCGGGACCGTACGAGCAGTACTTC
many	TRBV2	TRBJ2-7	NA	CASSSRANSYEQYF	TGTGCCAGCAGTAGTAGAGCCAATTCCTACGAGCAGTACTTC
many	TRBV4-1	TRBJ2-7	NA	CASSQGMSGRIYEQYF	TGCGCCAGCAGCCAAGGCATGAGTGGGAGGATCTACGAGCAGTACTTC
many	TRBV15	TRBJ1-2	NA	CATSRRTVNYGYTF	TGTGCCACCAGCAGACGGACCGTGAACTATGGCTACACCTTC
NA	TRBV9	TRBJ1-4	NA	CASSVGGETLEKLFF	TGTGCCAGCAGCGTAGGGGGCGAAACGCTTGAAAAACTGTTTTTT
many	TRBV2	TRBJ2-3	TRBD2	CASTPDPGLVADTQYF	TGTGCCAGCACTCCAGATCCCGGACTAGTGGCAGATACGCAGTATTTT
many	TRBV7-8	TRBJ1-4	NA	CASSLERQRATNEKLFF	TGTGCCAGCAGCTTAGAAAGACAGAGGGCAACTAATGAAAAACTGTTTTTT
many	TRBV3-1	TRBJ2-7	NA	CASSQTHQHLSYEQYF	TGTGCCAGCAGCCAAACCCACCAACACCTCTCCTACGAGCAGTACTTC
many	TRBV12-3/TRBV12-4	TRBJ2-1	TRBD2	CASSSGGPYNEQFF	TGTGCCAGCAGTAGCGGGGGGCCATACAATGAGCAGTTCTTC
few	TRBV4-1	TRBJ1-1	NA	CASSQVRPTVLTRREAFF	TGCGCCAGCAGCCAAGTTCGCCCGACAGTACTTACCCGCCGTGAAGCTTTCTTT
few	TRBV9	TRBJ1-4	TRBD1	CASSVGDRDSEKLFF	TGTGCCAGCAGCGTCGGGGACAGGGATAGTGAAAAACTGTTTTTT
many	TRBV5-6	TRBJ2-1	NA	CASSLADTGGVEQFF	TGTGCCAGCAGCTTGGCCGACACCGGGGGAGTTGAGCAGTTCTTC
many	TRBV6-1	TRBJ2-4	NA	CASSYAGFGAKNIQYF	TGTGCCAGCAGTTATGCCGGTTTCGGTGCCAAAAACATTCAGTACTTC
many	TRBV20-1	TRBJ2-7	NA	CSASMRGRKQYF	TGCAGTGCTAGCATGAGGGGGAGGAAGCAGTACTTC
many	TRBV9	TRBJ1-2	NA	CASSVDQTYYGYTF	TGTGCCAGCAGCGTAGATCAGACGTACTATGGCTACACCTTC
many	TRBV12-3/TRBV12-4	TRBJ2-7	TRBD1	CASSPWPGQGTYEQYF	TGTGCCAGCAGCCCGTGGCCGGGACAGGGAACCTACGAGCAGTACTTC
many	TRBV2	TRBJ1-2	NA	CASSNTYRSENYGYTF	TGTGCCAGCAGTAACACCTATCGAAGTGAGAACTATGGCTACACCTTC
few	TRBV4-1	TRBJ2-3	NA	CASSQDQGSDTQYF	TGCGCCAGCAGCCAAGATCAGGGTTCAGATACGCAGTATTTT
many	TRBV5-1	TRBJ2-1	TRBD2	CASSFGSSGGLTYNEQFF	TGCGCCAGCAGCTTTGGTTCTAGCGGGGGGCTGACCTACAATGAGCAGTTCTTC
many	TRBV6-1	TRBJ1-5	TRBD1	CASRSSGTGGSQPQHF	TGTGCCAGCAGATCCTCCGGGACAGGGGGCAGTCAGCCCCAGCATTTT
many	TRBV5-8	TRBJ1-1	NA	CASNGHMNTEAFF	TGTGCCAGCAACGGACATATGAACACTGAAGCTTTCTTT
NA	TRBV13	TRBJ1-6	NA	CASSSTGAGYSPLHF	TGTGCCAGCAGCTCCACGGGGGCCGGATACTCACCCCTCCACTTT
NA	TRBV6-1	TRBJ2-1	TRBD2	CASGGTTYDEQFF	TGTGCCAGCGGCGGGACTACCTACGATGAGCAGTTCTTC
many	TRBV6-1	TRBJ1-2	NA	CASSRRDGNYGYTF	TGTGCCAGCAGTCGTAGGGACGGCAACTATGGCTACACCTTC
many	TRBV11-3	TRBJ2-2	NA	CASRNMTAGELFF	TGTGCCAGCAGAAATATGACAGCCGGGGAGCTGTTTTTT